This T cell receptor beta chain was recorded in a study of shared clonotypes between healthy human individuals. For the study at large: The study used three CD4 naive, three CD4 memory, two CD8 naive and one CD8 memory plate per donor.

Comments on this clone: Its antigen is undetermined. The sample holds other DNA sequences that translate to the same CDR3.

Study-wide points: It was only blood that was sampled, and tissue repertoires likely differ. When naive CD4 clonotypes were compared across several donors, 4% to 6.5% were shared.

Deep-level settings were used for running the assay. Clones were sequenced by immunoSEQ multiplex PCR, and TCRdb holds only the in-frame ones, with some missing. The repertoire holds some 2,000,000 clones, with roughly 94% as singletons. Germline V gene sequence: CDR1 SGHRS, CDR2 YFSETQ. V shed 3 bases, J shed 2 bases, and the junction held 2 bases outside the gene matches. The CDR3 contains 15 residues. This clonotype was sampled from a man younger than 35 in good health. This sequence joins TRBV5-1 and TRBJ2-3; 11 positions agree with TRBD2. Material for sequencing was naive CD4+ T cells sorted from blood. Subset defined: CD45RA+ positively selected. CDR3 region: CASSSSGGSTDTQYF. The DNA for the CDR3 is TGCGCCAGCAGCTCTAGCGGGGGGTCCACAGATACGCAGTATTTT.